Sequencing of this TCR beta chain was carried out in a study of blood T cells in healthy people across ages. On this clonotype itself: Its matching antigen is unknown.

Study-wide results and limits: Strongly correlated with naive T cell percentage was TCR beta diversity. Donor CMV status, an unknown factor, possibly confounded changes in expanded clonotypes. Relative to aged donors, long-lived donors carried more naive CD4+ cells and displayed higher diversity.

Trimming took off 2 bases at V and 5 bases at J, with 15 bases between the two ends. In germline, CDR1 is SEHNR, CDR2 FQNEAQ (reference sequence). This CDR3 has 16 amino acids. Combining a sample-barcoded 5' primer with a J-beta primer mix, a second PCR ran for roughly 6 to 12 cycles. Each cDNA molecule, via a template-switch adaptor with 12 random nucleotides, was tagged. Each CDR3 protein is one row after TCRdb ran MiXCR on the 5' RACE reads. The data contain fewer than 950,000 distinct CDR3 sequences, roughly 35% of them seen just once; the ten biggest clones take up 10% to 15%. The receptor was isolated from a man between 18 and 35 years old in good health. Material for sequencing was blood. The genes are TRBV7-9 and TRBJ1-4; D is unclear. CDR3 residues: CASSLTAVKLNEKLFF. The CDR3 nucleotides read TGTGCCAGCAGCTTAACGGCTGTTAAGCTGAATGAAAAACTGTTTTTT.